The clone carrying this T cell receptor (beta chain) appeared a few times. TCRdb fed the 5' RACE reads into MiXCR, producing one record per CDR3 protein. The sample has under 300,000 distinct CDR3 sequences, over 5% seen once. The sample originates from a study of identical twins. V trimming: 5 bases; J trimming: 4 bases; junction bases outside the gene matches: 6. Looked up from germline, CDR1 is SGHDT and CDR2 is YYEEEE. The CDR3 contains 15 residues. These data are also associated with another study on T cells expressing NK-cell markers.

The source is a young woman in good health. The chain carries TRBV5-6 and TRBJ2-1, with 10 bases matching TRBD2. Specimen: CD8+ T cells sorted from blood. CDR3 in DNA: TGTGCCAGCAGAACAGGGACTAGCGTATACAATGAGCAGTTCTTC. Encoded protein: CASRTGTSVYNEQFF.